This T cell receptor beta chain is from a study of blood T cell repertoires in COVID-19. Study-level background: Some COVID-19 samples were acute and others convalescent; all came from the United States, Italy and Spain. From T cells, B-cell-depleted T cells, or PBMCs came the material, which was cDNA or gDNA.

Trimming cost V 5 bases and J 6 bases; bases outside gene matches: 8. CDR3 length: 16 residues. Germline CDR1 reads MNHEY; CDR2 reads SMNVEV (reference sequence). As handled by the study authors: How many nucleated cells were present was estimated from reference gene primer amplification. The assay was immunoSEQ multiplex PCR, and TCRdb's table has in-frame clones only and misses some. The DNA gave D and trimming, while V, J and clone size come from that table. The table includes about 150,000 clones, about 86% detected once. The V call is TRBV27, the J call TRBJ1-5; TRBD1 agrees at 12 bases. The clonotype comes from a man aged 50 to 59 with active or convalescent COVID-19. Sequencing was carried out using peripheral blood. For the CDR3, the DNA is TGTGCCAGCAGTCACGGAGGGACAGGGGGCGGTCAGCCCCAGCATTTT. It yields the protein CASSHGGTGGGQPQHF.